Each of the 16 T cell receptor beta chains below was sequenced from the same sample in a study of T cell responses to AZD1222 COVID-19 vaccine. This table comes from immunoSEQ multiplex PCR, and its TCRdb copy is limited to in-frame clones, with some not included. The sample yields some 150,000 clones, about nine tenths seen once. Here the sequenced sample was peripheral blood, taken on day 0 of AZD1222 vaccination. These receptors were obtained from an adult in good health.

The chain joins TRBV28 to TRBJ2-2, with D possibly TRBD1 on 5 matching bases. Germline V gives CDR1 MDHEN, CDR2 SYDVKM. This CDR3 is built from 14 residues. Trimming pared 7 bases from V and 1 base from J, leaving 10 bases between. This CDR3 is CASNQGGNTGELFF. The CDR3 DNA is TGTGCCAGCAACCAGGGCGGGAACACCGGGGAGCTGTTTTTT.

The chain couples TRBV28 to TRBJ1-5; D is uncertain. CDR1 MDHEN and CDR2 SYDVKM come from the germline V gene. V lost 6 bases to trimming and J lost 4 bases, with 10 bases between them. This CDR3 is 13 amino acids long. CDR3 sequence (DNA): TGTGCCAGCAGGACCAGACTGAATCAGCCCCAGCATTTT. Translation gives CASRTRLNQPQHF.

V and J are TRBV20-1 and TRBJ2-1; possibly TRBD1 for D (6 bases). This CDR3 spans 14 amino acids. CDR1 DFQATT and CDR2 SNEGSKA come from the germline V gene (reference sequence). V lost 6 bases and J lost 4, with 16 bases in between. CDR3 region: CSASPLTGYNEQFF. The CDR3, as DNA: TGCAGTGCCAGTCCACTTACAGGGTACAATGAGCAGTTCTTC.

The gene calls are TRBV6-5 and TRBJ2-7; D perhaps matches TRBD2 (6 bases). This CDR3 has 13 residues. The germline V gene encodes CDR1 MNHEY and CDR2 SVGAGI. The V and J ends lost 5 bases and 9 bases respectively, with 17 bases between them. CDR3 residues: CASSRGGRPGQYF. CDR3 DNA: TGTGCCAGCAGTCGGGGAGGACGCCCGGGGCAGTACTTC.

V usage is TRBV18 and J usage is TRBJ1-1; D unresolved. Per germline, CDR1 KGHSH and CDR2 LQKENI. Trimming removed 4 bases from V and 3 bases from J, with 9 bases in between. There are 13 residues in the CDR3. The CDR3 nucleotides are TGTGCCAGCTCACTCGGACTGGACACTGAAGCTTTCTTT. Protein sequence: CASSLGLDTEAFF.

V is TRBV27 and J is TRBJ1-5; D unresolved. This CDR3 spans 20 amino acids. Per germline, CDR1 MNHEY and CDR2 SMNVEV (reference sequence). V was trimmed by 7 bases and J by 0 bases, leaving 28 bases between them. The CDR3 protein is CASMLPELGRRRYSNQPQHF. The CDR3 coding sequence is TGTGCCAGCATGTTACCGGAATTGGGCCGCCGCCGTTATAGCAATCAGCCCCAGCATTTT.

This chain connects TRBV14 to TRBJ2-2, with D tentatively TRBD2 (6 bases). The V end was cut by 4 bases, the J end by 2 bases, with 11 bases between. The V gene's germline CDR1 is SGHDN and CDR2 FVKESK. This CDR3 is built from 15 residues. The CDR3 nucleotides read TGTGCCAGCAGCCCCTCGGACTATAACACCGGGGAGCTGTTTTTT. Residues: CASSPSDYNTGELFF.

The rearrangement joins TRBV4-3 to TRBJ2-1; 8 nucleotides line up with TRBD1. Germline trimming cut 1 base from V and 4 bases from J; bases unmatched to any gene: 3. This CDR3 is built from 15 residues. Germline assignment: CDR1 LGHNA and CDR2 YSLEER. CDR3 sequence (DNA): TGCGCCAGCAGCCAAGGACAGGGGACTTACAATGAGCAGTTCTTC. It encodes CASSQGQGTYNEQFF.

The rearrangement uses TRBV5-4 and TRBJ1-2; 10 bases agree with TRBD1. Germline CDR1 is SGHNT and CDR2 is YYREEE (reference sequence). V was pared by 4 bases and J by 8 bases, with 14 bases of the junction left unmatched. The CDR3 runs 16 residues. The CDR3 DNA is TGTGCCAGCAGCCCTGGGGGGACAGGGGAAATTGTAGGCTACACCTTC. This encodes CASSPGGTGEIVGYTF.

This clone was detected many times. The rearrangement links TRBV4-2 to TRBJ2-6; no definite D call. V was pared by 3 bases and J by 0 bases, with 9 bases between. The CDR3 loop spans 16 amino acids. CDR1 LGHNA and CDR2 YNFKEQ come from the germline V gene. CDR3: CASSQELDSGANVLTF. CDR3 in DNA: TGTGCCAGCAGCCAGGAATTGGACTCTGGGGCCAACGTCCTGACTTTC.

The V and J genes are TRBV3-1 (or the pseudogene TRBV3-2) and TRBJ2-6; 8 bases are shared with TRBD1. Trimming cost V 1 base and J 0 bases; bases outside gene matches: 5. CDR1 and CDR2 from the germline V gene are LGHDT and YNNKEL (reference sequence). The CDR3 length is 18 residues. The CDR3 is CASSQVAGGFSGANVLTF. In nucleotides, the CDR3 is TGTGCCAGCAGCCAAGTTGCAGGGGGCTTCTCTGGGGCCAACGTCCTGACTTTC.

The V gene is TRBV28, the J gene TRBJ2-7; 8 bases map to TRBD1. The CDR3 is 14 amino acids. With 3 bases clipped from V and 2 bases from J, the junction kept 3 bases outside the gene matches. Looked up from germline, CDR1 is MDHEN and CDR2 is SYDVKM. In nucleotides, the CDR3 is TGTGCCAGCAGTTTCGACAGGGGAGCCTACGAGCAGTACTTC. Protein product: CASSFDRGAYEQYF.

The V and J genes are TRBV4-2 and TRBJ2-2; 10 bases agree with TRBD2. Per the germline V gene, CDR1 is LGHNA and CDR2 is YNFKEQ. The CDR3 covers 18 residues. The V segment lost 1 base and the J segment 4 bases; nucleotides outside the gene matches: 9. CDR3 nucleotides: TGTGCCAGCAGCCAAGTGTCTAGCGGGAGTGGGGGCACCGGGGAGCTGTTTTTT. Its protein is CASSQVSSGSGGTGELFF.

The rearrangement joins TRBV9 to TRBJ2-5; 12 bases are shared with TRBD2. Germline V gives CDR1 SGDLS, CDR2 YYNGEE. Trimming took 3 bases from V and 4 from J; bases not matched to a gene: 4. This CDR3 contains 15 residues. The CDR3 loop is CASSATLAGGETQYF. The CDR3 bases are TGTGCCAGCAGCGCTACACTAGCGGGAGGAGAGACCCAGTACTTC.

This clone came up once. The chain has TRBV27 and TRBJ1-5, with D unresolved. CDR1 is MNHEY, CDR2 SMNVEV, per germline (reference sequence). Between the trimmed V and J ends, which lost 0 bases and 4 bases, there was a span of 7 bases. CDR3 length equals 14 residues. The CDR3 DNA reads TGTGCCAGCAGTTTATCGGTGAGAAATCAGCCCCAGCATTTT. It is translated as CASSLSVRNQPQHF.

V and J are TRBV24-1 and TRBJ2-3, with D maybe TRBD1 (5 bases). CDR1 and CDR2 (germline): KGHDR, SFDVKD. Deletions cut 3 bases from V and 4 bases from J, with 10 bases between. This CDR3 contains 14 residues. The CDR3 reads CATSDMQGPDTQYF. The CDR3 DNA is TGTGCCACCAGTGATATGCAGGGCCCAGATACGCAGTATTTT.